These T cell receptor beta chains were read from a single sample in a study of Tregs in tolerant kidney transplant recipients. Method: immunoSEQ multiplex PCR; TCRdb's copy keeps in-frame clones and lacks some. In the table there are roughly 120,000 clones, approximately 90% of which are singletons. The sequenced sample was CD4+ T cells from blood. The receptors were gathered from a human donor in good health. The CDR3 runs from the conserved cysteine through the conserved F or W. Each record gives: J gene, V gene, D gene, CDR3 protein, CDR3 DNA. D genes are given only for firm matches.

j_gene: TRBJ2-5
v_gene: TRBV5-4
d_gene: NA
CDR3aa: CASSFREGRETQYF
CDR3nt: TGTGCCAGCAGCTTTCGGGAAGGGCGCGAGACCCAGTACTTC

j_gene: TRBJ2-1
v_gene: TRBV7-2
d_gene: NA
CDR3aa: CASSLSFSGTFNEQFF
CDR3nt: TGTGCCAGCAGCTTAAGTTTCTCGGGTACTTTCAATGAGCAGTTCTTC

j_gene: TRBJ1-1
v_gene: TRBV5-1
d_gene: NA
CDR3aa: CASSLESPGVNTEAFF
CDR3nt: TGCGCCAGCAGCTTGGAGTCCCCGGGAGTGAACACTGAAGCTTTCTTT

j_gene: TRBJ2-7
v_gene: TRBV6-5
d_gene: TRBD1
CDR3aa: CASSYSGTGDEQYF
CDR3nt: TGTGCCAGCAGTTACTCGGGGACAGGGGACGAGCAGTACTTC

j_gene: TRBJ2-4
v_gene: TRBV19
d_gene: NA
CDR3aa: CASSIGVGAKNIQYF
CDR3nt: TGCGCCAGTAGTATTGGGGTCGGAGCCAAAAACATTCAGTACTTC

j_gene: TRBJ2-1
v_gene: TRBV30
d_gene: NA
CDR3aa: CAWSVSSSYNEQFF
CDR3nt: TGTGCCTGGAGTGTGTCTAGCTCCTACAATGAGCAGTTCTTC

j_gene: TRBJ2-1
v_gene: TRBV15
d_gene: NA
CDR3aa: CATSLMLPGPKSYNEQFF
CDR3nt: TGTGCCACCAGTCTAATGCTCCCCGGGCCAAAGTCCTACAATGAGCAGTTCTTC

j_gene: TRBJ1-1
v_gene: TRBV2
d_gene: NA
CDR3aa: CASSAGANTEAFF
CDR3nt: TGTGCCAGCAGTGCCGGGGCCAACACTGAAGCTTTCTTT

j_gene: TRBJ2-1
v_gene: TRBV5-1
d_gene: TRBD2
CDR3aa: CASSLSTSGYNEQFF
CDR3nt: TGCGCCAGCAGCTTGTCGACTAGCGGATACAATGAGCAGTTCTTC

j_gene: TRBJ1-2
v_gene: TRBV30
d_gene: TRBD1
CDR3aa: CARSEGQGTYGYTF
CDR3nt: TGTGCCCGTTCCGAGGGACAGGGGACCTATGGCTACACCTTC

j_gene: TRBJ2-7
v_gene: TRBV6-1
d_gene: TRBD2
CDR3aa: CASSEQRGSHEQYF
CDR3nt: TGTGCCAGCAGTGAACAGCGGGGGAGCCACGAGCAGTACTTC

j_gene: TRBJ2-3
v_gene: TRBV18
d_gene: TRBD2
CDR3aa: CASSGGVTDTQYF
CDR3nt: TGTGCCAGCTCGGGAGGGGTCACAGATACGCAGTATTTT

j_gene: TRBJ2-5
v_gene: TRBV4-1
d_gene: NA
CDR3aa: CASSQDRAFEETQYF
CDR3nt: TGCGCCAGCAGCCAAGATAGGGCCTTCGAGGAGACCCAGTACTTC

j_gene: TRBJ1-5
v_gene: TRBV7-8
d_gene: NA
CDR3aa: CASSLVGGGGDNQPQHF
CDR3nt: TGTGCCAGCAGCTTAGTAGGGGGTGGCGGGGACAATCAGCCCCAGCATTTT